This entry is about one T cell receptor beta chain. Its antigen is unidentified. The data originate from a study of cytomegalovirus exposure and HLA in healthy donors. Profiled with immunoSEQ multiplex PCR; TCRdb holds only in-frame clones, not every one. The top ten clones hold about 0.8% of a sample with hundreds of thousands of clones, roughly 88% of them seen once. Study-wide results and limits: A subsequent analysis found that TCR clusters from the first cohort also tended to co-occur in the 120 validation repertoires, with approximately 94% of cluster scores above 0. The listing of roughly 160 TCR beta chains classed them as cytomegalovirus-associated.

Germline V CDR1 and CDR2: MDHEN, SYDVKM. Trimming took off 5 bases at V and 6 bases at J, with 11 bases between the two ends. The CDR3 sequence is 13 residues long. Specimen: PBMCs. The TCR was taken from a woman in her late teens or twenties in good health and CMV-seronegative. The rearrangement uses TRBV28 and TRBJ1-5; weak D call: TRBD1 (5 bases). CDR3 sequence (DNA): TGTGCCAGCAGTATCTACCAGGGTCAGCCCCAGCATTTT. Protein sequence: CASSIYQGQPQHF.